This is a list of T cell receptor beta chains from one sample in a study of blood T cells in healthy people across ages. TCRdb processed the 5' RACE reads anew with MiXCR; each CDR3 protein has one entry. Seen here are 800,000 to 950,000 distinct CDR3 sequences, 25% to 35% observed once, and the top ten hold roughly a tenth. These same data were also listed under a study on T cells of mothers and their children.

Sequencing was done on a sample of blood. These TCRs come from a woman aged 40 to 55 in good health. Both conserved end residues are part of each CDR3. A D gene is named only where the DNA matches it firmly. A clone size is listed for some rows: how often the clone was seen (once, few, many), or a class if it is expanded.

TRBV10-3,few,TRBD2,TRBJ2-3,TGTGCCATCAGTTTAGCGGGGGAAAGCACAGATACGCAGTATTTT,CAISLAGESTDTQYF
TRBV27,-,-,TRBJ1-2,TGTGCCAGCAGTTTATTGGGGGGGGGGCGTTACGACGGCTACACCTTC,CASSLLGGGRYDGYTF
TRBV20-1,-,TRBD1,TRBJ1-1,TGCAGTGCTGGAGATCTGGGGACAGGGGGTGATACTGAAGCTTTCTTT,CSAGDLGTGGDTEAFF
TRBV9,-,-,TRBJ1-1,TGTGCCAGCAGCGTAGCTACGGGGGGTGCGGTTGAAGCTTTCTTT,CASSVATGGAVEAFF
TRBV15,-,-,TRBJ1-2,TGTGCCACCAGCAGAGATCGGGGCTACACCTTC,CATSRDRGYTF
TRBV20-1,-,TRBD1,TRBJ2-5,TGCAGTGCTGGCGCACAGGGGTGGGAGACCCAGTACTTC,CSAGAQGWETQYF
TRBV7-8,-,-,TRBJ1-3,TGTGCCAGCAGCTTACGTGCAGTACGATCTGGAAACACCATATATTTT,CASSLRAVRSGNTIYF
TRBV12-3/TRBV12-4,many,TRBD2,TRBJ2-1,TGTGCCAGCAGTTTCGGGACTAGCGGGGGTAACTATGAGCAGTTCTTC,CASSFGTSGGNYEQFF
TRBV9,-,TRBD2,TRBJ2-3,TGTGCCAGCAACATCGGGGGGGTCACAGATACGCAGTATTTT,CASNIGGVTDTQYF
TRBV24-1,-,-,TRBJ1-5,TGTGCCACCAGTCTGACAAGCAGCAATCAGCCCCAGCATTTT,CATSLTSSNQPQHF
TRBV6-1,-,-,TRBJ2-5,TGTGCCAGCAGTTCGTGGGGGGCCGGGGAGACCCAGTACTTC,CASSSWGAGETQYF
TRBV5-5,-,TRBD2,TRBJ2-3,TGTGCCAGCAGCTTGTGGAGCGGGGGGGACGGAGCAGATACGCAGTATTTT,CASSLWSGGDGADTQYF
TRBV7-9,few,-,TRBJ2-7,TGTGCCAGCAGCTCTACATCTAAAGGGGCCTACGAGCGGTACTTC,CASSSTSKGAYERYF
TRBV5-1,-,-,TRBJ1-1,TGCGCCAGCAAATCTACTACTCAACGGTCGGTCCTTGAAGCTTTCTTT,CASKSTTQRSVLEAFF
TRBV27,-,TRBD2,TRBJ2-3,TGTGCCAGCAGTTTACTGGGCGGGCGGGGGGCAGATACGCAGTATTTT,CASSLLGGRGADTQYF
TRBV14,-,-,TRBJ2-3,TGTGCCAGCAGCCAAGATTCCGGGCTGGGGGTCACAGATACGCAGTATTTT,CASSQDSGLGVTDTQYF
TRBV3-1,-,-,TRBJ1-1,TGTGCCAGCAGCCGCCCGGTTGCGGGCACTGAAGCTTTCTTT,CASSRPVAGTEAFF
TRBV7-9,-,TRBD1,TRBJ2-4,TGTGCCAGCAGTTGGACAGGGGAGGCCAAAAACATTCAGTACTTC,CASSWTGEAKNIQYF
TRBV7-2,-,-,TRBJ1-2,TGTGCCAGCAGCTCCCCCTTCCGGGTGGCAGTCCTCTATGGCTACACCTTC,CASSSPFRVAVLYGYTF
TRBV27,-,-,TRBJ1-1,TGTGCCAGCAGGCGCGCCGCCGGGACACAGATCACTGAAGCTTTCTTT,CASRRAAGTQITEAFF
TRBV7-2,-,TRBD2,TRBJ2-3,TGTGCCAGCAGCATAACTAGCGGGGGGGGCGCAGATACGCAGTATTTT,CASSITSGGGADTQYF
TRBV12-3/TRBV12-4,-,TRBD2,TRBJ2-4,TGTGCCAGCAGTCTGGGACTAGCGGGGGCGAGAAATGAGCAGTACTTC,CASSLGLAGARNEQYF